One and the same sample provided the 31 T cell receptor beta chains below, sequenced in a study of T-cell memory formation after mild COVID-19. TCRdb independently ran MiXCR on the 5' RACE reads; one entry per CDR3 protein. Altogether under 550,000 distinct CDR3 sequences are present, over 15% being singletons, with the ten largest covering 20% to 25%. The sequenced material came from PBMCs or a T cell subset sorted from them (not recorded which). These receptors were taken from a man younger than 35 who had mild COVID-19 (a few samples of this study predate the infection). Cell type and time point are not known.

This chain links TRBV11-2 with TRBJ2-2, with D perhaps matching TRBD1 (5 bases). The CDR3 covers 15 residues. Per germline, CDR1 SGHAT and CDR2 FQNNGV. The ends were cut back, 5 bases at V and 4 bases at J, with 14 bases in the middle. The DNA of the CDR3 is TGTGCCAGCAGCCCCTTTTGGGGCCCCACCGGGGAGCTGTTTTTT. Its protein product is CASSPFWGPTGELFF.

The V and J genes are TRBV18 and TRBJ1-6; D unresolved. Per germline, CDR1 KGHSH and CDR2 LQKENI. CDR3 length equals 16 residues. V was cut by 3 bases and J by 1 base, with 10 bases left in between. The CDR3 region has the DNA TGTGCCAGCTCACCCCAACAGAAGTCCTATAATTCACCCCTCCACTTT. It is translated as CASSPQQKSYNSPLHF.

V is TRBV5-6 and J is TRBJ2-1; TRBD1 aligns across 8 bases. CDR3 length: 15 residues. The germline gives CDR1 SGHDT, CDR2 YYEEEE. The junction had 7 bases not matched to a gene; V was cut back by 4 bases and J by 4 bases. CDR3: CASSDGTGPYNEQFF. The CDR3 coding sequence is TGTGCCAGCAGCGATGGGACAGGCCCATACAATGAGCAGTTCTTC.

This chain connects TRBV11-2 to TRBJ2-5, with TRBD1 matching over 7 bases. Germline-derived CDR1 and CDR2 are SGHAT and FQNNGV. V was pared by 4 bases and J by 3 bases, with 2 bases of the junction left unmatched. The CDR3 covers 13 residues. For the CDR3, the DNA is TGTGCCAGCAGCTATGGACAGGAAGAGACCCAGTACTTC. Protein product: CASSYGQEETQYF.

V usage is TRBV6-5 and J usage is TRBJ2-5; a possible D gene is TRBD2 (7 bases). Germline V gene lookup returns CDR1 MNHEY and CDR2 SVGAGI. The V and J ends lost 4 bases and 4 bases respectively, with 25 bases between them. CDR3 length equals 18 residues. The CDR3 here is CASSSEGGWGQVGETQYF. As DNA, the CDR3 is TGTGCCAGCAGTTCGGAGGGGGGGTGGGGGCAGGTAGGAGAGACCCAGTACTTC.

This chain connects TRBV7-3 to TRBJ1-1; 7 nucleotides agree with TRBD1. Germline loops: CDR1 SGHTA, CDR2 FQGTGA. The V segment lost 4 bases and the J segment 7 bases; nucleotides outside the gene matches: 9. The CDR3 is 14 residues long. The CDR3 loop reads CASSSTGTAGEAFF. CDR3 coding DNA: TGTGCCAGCAGCTCGACCGGGACAGCCGGTGAAGCTTTCTTT.

The genes are TRBV19 and TRBJ2-2; D uncertain. This CDR3 is built from 16 residues. The germline gives CDR1 LNHDA, CDR2 SQIVND (reference sequence). Trimming shortened V by 0 bases and J by 9 bases, and 17 bases separated the two germline ends. In DNA form, the CDR3 reads TGTGCCAGTAGTATAGATAACCCCTACCCGGGCCGGGAGCTGTTTTTT. This codes for CASSIDNPYPGRELFF.

The rearrangement links TRBV11-2 to TRBJ1-2, with 7 bases aligning to TRBD1. CDR3 size: 15 residues. V lost 5 bases, J lost 3 bases, and 9 bases stayed unmatched. The germline V gene has CDR1 SGHAT and CDR2 FQNNGV. CDR3 amino acids: CASSNPRTGDYGYTF. DNA of the CDR3: TGTGCCAGCAGCAACCCCCGGACAGGCGACTATGGCTACACCTTC.

J is TRBJ1-3 and V is TRBV12-3 or TRBV12-4; 7 bases are a match to TRBD1. The CDR3 loop spans 14 amino acids. With 6 bases clipped from V and 5 bases from J, the junction kept 7 bases outside the gene matches. The CDR3 coding sequence is TGTGCCAGCAGAGTCGGACAGGAAAGAAACACCATATATTTT. It yields the protein CASRVGQERNTIYF.

This clonotype was counted between two and nine times. The chain combines TRBV7-9 with TRBJ2-3; D remains ambiguous. The CDR3 extends over 13 amino acids. CDR1 SEHNR and CDR2 FQNEAQ come from the germline V gene (reference sequence). V was cut by 3 bases and J by 14 bases, with 18 bases left in between. This CDR3 reads CASSFSSAPLGYF. The CDR3 nucleotides read TGTGCCAGCAGCTTTTCCTCCGCTCCCCTGGGGTATTTT.

This chain uses TRBV5-5 with TRBJ2-2; D is ambiguous. V was pared by 7 bases and J by 3 bases, with 13 bases between. CDR3 length: 14 residues. From germline, CDR1 is SGHKS and CDR2 YYEKEE (reference sequence). The CDR3 nucleotides read TGTGCCAGCGGCAACCATGCGGACACCGGGGAGCTGTTTTTT. This encodes CASGNHADTGELFF.

J is TRBJ2-7 and V is TRBV10-2; no firm D call. V gave up 8 bases and J gave up 2 bases, with 16 bases separating them. This CDR3 comprises 14 residues. Germline V gene sequence: CDR1 WSHSY, CDR2 SAAADI. DNA of the CDR3: TGCGCCAGCTCCCCCCTTGTAGCACCCTACGAGCAGTACTTC. Translated: CASSPLVAPYEQYF.

This clonotype has a count of ten or more. V and J are TRBV5-1 and TRBJ2-1; D may be TRBD2 (6 bases). The germline gives CDR1 SGHRS, CDR2 YFSETQ. This CDR3 spans 17 amino acids. Trimming stripped 0 bases from V and 5 bases from J, with 18 bases between. DNA of the CDR3: TGCGCCAGCAGCTTGGTTCCTAGCGCAAGAGGCAACAATGAGCAGTTCTTC. This gives the protein CASSLVPSARGNNEQFF.

The chain couples TRBV4-1 to TRBJ2-7, with D possibly matching TRBD1 (6 bases). V was clipped by 1 base and J by 4 bases, with 14 bases between them. CDR1 is MGHRA, CDR2 YSYEKL, per germline. This CDR3 is built from 15 residues. CDR3 sequence reads: CASSQGRGQLYEQYV. Here the CDR3 DNA reads TGCGCCAGCAGCCAAGGGAGAGGACAGCTTTACGAGCAGTACGTC.

This clonotype was found a few times. The V gene is TRBV20-1, the J gene TRBJ1-1, with no clear D. The V end lost 3 bases, the J end lost 1 base, and 6 bases lay between the germline ends. The CDR3 sequence is 12 residues long. Germline V gene data show CDR1 as DFQATT and CDR2 as SNEGSKA (reference sequence). DNA for the CDR3: TGCAGTGCTAGTTCGGGGAACACTGAAGCTTTCTTT. This encodes CSASSGNTEAFF.

V gene TRBV7-9 combines with J gene TRBJ2-1, with D possibly being TRBD2 (5 bases). Per germline, CDR1 SEHNR and CDR2 FQNEAQ (reference sequence). The CDR3 length is 15 residues. V lost 5 bases to trimming and J lost 0 bases, with 11 bases between them. The CDR3 DNA reads as TGTGCCAGCAGCCCCGAAGGGAGCTCCTACAATGAGCAGTTCTTC. This translates into CASSPEGSSYNEQFF.

The chain has TRBV10-2 and TRBJ2-5; TRBD2 aligns across 8 bases. Trimming took 10 bases from V and 4 from J; bases not matched to a gene: 2. This CDR3 comprises 11 residues. Looked up from germline, CDR1 is WSHSY and CDR2 is SAAADI. For the CDR3, the DNA is TGCGCCACGCTAGCGGGAGAGACCCAGTACTTC. Translating it yields CATLAGETQYF.

V is TRBV21-1 and J is TRBJ1-5. TRBV21-1 is termed a pseudogene. The CDR3 covers 14 residues. CDR3 sequence: CASSSVWGSQPQHF. CDR3 DNA sequence: TGTGCCAGCAGCTCTGTTTGGGGCAGTCAGCCCCAGCATTTT.

This clonotype appeared a few times. The genes are TRBV6-2 or TRBV6-3 and TRBJ1-5; D is perhaps TRBD1 (5 bases). Germline V gives CDR1 MNHEY, CDR2 SVGEGT. The CDR3 covers 14 residues. Trimming left V 7 bases short and J 1 base short, with 11 bases between. In DNA form, the CDR3 reads TGTGCCAGCAACCGGGACTCCAGCAATCAGCCCCAGCATTTT. Protein product: CASNRDSSNQPQHF.

This chain links TRBV7-3 with TRBJ2-3; 7 bases agree with TRBD1. CDR3 length: 15 amino acids. Germline V lookup: CDR1 SGHTA, CDR2 FQGTGA. V was clipped by 5 bases and J by 3 bases; unmatched bases: 8. In nucleotides, the CDR3 is TGTGCCAGCAGCCAACAAGGGACAGAAACAGATACGCAGTATTTT. This gives the protein CASSQQGTETDTQYF.

This clonotype was seen more than once but under ten times. The chain has TRBV4-3 and TRBJ2-1; 10 positions agree with TRBD2. This CDR3 contains 17 residues. Germline CDR1 is LGHNA and CDR2 is YSLEER. Trimming took 4 bases from V and 2 from J; bases not matched to a gene: 8. The DNA of the CDR3 is TGCGCCAGCAGCCCCCCACCCACTAGCGGGGCCTACAATGAGCAGTTCTTC. This encodes CASSPPPTSGAYNEQFF.

The chain is built from TRBV28 and TRBJ2-4, with 10 positions matching TRBD1. In germline, CDR1 is MDHEN, CDR2 SYDVKM. J was trimmed by 6 bases and V by 3 bases; bases with no gene match: 2. The CDR3 loop spans 14 amino acids. The chain's CDR3 is CASSLRTGGNIQYF. The CDR3 DNA is TGTGCCAGCAGTTTGCGGACAGGGGGAAACATTCAGTACTTC.

This sequence joins TRBV10-3 and TRBJ2-5; possibly TRBD1 for D (6 bases). This CDR3 is built from 15 residues. Trimming stripped 0 bases from V and 1 base from J, with 9 bases between. CDR1 is ENHRY, CDR2 SYGVKD, per germline. CDR3 sequence: CAISESTGPQETQYF. The CDR3, as DNA: TGTGCCATCAGTGAGTCGACAGGCCCCCAAGAGACCCAGTACTTC.

The CDR3, as DNA: TGTGCCAGCAGCGTAACCGTTGAGGGCACAGATACGCAGTATTTT. Translating gives CASSVTVEGTDTQYF. The rearrangement uses TRBV9 and TRBJ2-3; D gene ambiguous. Germline V gives CDR1 SGDLS, CDR2 YYNGEE. The CDR3 has 15 amino acids. Trimming removed 1 base from V and 1 base from J, with 10 bases in between.

The sample holds a few counts of this clonotype. The rearrangement uses TRBV9 and TRBJ1-2, with a weak D call TRBD1 (5 bases). The CDR3 consists of 13 residues. The V end was cut by 1 base, the J end by 8 bases, with 12 bases between. Germline assignment: CDR1 SGDLS and CDR2 YYNGEE. This CDR3 is CASSVQGLGGYTF. Here the CDR3 DNA reads TGTGCCAGCAGCGTACAGGGACTGGGAGGCTACACCTTC.

V usage is TRBV6-5 and J usage is TRBJ2-4; 8 bases match TRBD1. Per germline, CDR1 MNHEY and CDR2 SVGAGI. The J segment lost 7 bases and the V segment lost 7 bases, leaving 9 bases of the junction unmatched. This CDR3 region has 14 residues. The DNA for the CDR3 is TGTGCCAGCAACCGACAGGGGTGGGGGAACATTCAGTACTTC. Translating it yields CASNRQGWGNIQYF.

The chain links TRBV20-1 to TRBJ1-3, with 7 bases lining up with TRBD1. Trimming cost V 0 bases and J 2 bases; bases outside gene matches: 4. The CDR3 extends over 15 amino acids. Germline CDR1 DFQATT, CDR2 SNEGSKA (reference sequence). For the CDR3, the DNA is TGCAGTGCTAGAGATGCGACAGGGACTGGAAACACCATATATTTT. Translating it yields CSARDATGTGNTIYF.

The J gene is TRBJ2-4, the V gene TRBV7-9; D is unclear. V dropped 5 bases and J dropped 6 bases, with 14 bases sitting between them. Germline V CDR1 and CDR2: SEHNR, FQNEAQ (reference sequence). The CDR3 totals 14 residues. Here the CDR3 DNA reads TGTGCCAGCAGCCTTGGAGATTTTGGAAACATTCAGTACTTC. Protein product: CASSLGDFGNIQYF.

By proportion, this clonotype is medium-sized. The V call is TRBV7-2, the J call TRBJ2-7; TRBD2 aligns across 7 bases. The CDR3 runs 15 residues. Losses at the gene ends were 4 bases for V and 4 bases for J; bases not matched to a gene: 10. Germline CDR1 is SGHTA and CDR2 is FQGNSA. The CDR3 region has the DNA TGTGCCAGCAGCTACGAGGGCGGGGGAAATTACGAGCAGTACTTC. Translating it yields CASSYEGGGNYEQYF.

The rearrangement joins TRBV6-5 to TRBJ1-5; D ambiguous. CDR1 and CDR2 (germline): MNHEY, SVGAGI. V shed 6 bases and J shed 4 bases, with 10 bases lying between them. The CDR3 consists of 13 residues. CDR3 nucleotides: TGTGCCAGCAGACTACAGTTGAATCAGCCCCAGCATTTT. This codes for CASRLQLNQPQHF.

The rearrangement links TRBV5-1 to TRBJ1-1; no clear D gene. CDR1 and CDR2 from the germline V gene are SGHRS and YFSETQ. CDR3 length: 13 amino acids. V was shortened by 1 base and J by 3 bases, with 7 bases between the two germline ends. This CDR3 reads CASSLPSYTEAFF. As DNA, the CDR3 is TGCGCCAGCAGCTTGCCCAGTTACACTGAAGCTTTCTTT. The variable domain in full, with the rest retrieved from reference TRBV5-1 and TRBJ1-1, is KAGVTQTPRYLIKTRGQQVTLSCSPISGHRSVSWYQQTPGQGLQFLFEYFSETQRNKGNFPGRFSGRQFSNSRSEMNVSTLELGDSALYLCASSLPSYTEAFFGQGTRLTVV.